Listed here is a single TCR beta chain. Antigen specificity is unknown. CDR3 size: 14 residues. From germline, CDR1 is SGDLS and CDR2 YYNGEE. V lost 0 bases, J lost 2 bases, and 9 bases lay in between. The data belong to a study of early T cells in non-severe SARS-CoV-2 infection. General study findings and limits: Matching against VDJdb likely underestimated virus-specific expansions, favoring anti-spike CD8.

In the library, individual cDNA molecules carried attached unique molecular identifiers. TCRdb itself ran the 5' RACE reads through MiXCR, one entry per CDR3 protein. The data show 70,000 to 85,000 distinct CDR3 sequences, over 10% seen once. Sequenced sample: whole blood. This receptor was obtained from an adult who was a healthcare worker with PCR-confirmed SARS-CoV-2 infection or an uninfected control (not recorded which). The V gene is TRBV9, the J gene TRBJ2-7; D possibly corresponds to TRBD1 (6 bases). For the CDR3, the DNA is TGTGCCAGCAGCGTAGGGGACACCGCCTACGAGCAGTACTTC. Residues: CASSVGDTAYEQYF.